The clone carrying this TCR beta chain has at least ten counts. Its antigen remains unknown. This sample is drawn from a study of regulatory T cells in long-lasting Graves disease. Study results and limitations: Investigators studied peripheral blood only, not thyroid tissue.

Both iRepertoire HTBI primers and Arm-PCR of CDR3 regions were used to build the TCR beta libraries. Via MiXCR, TCRdb re-called the multiplex PCR reads, giving one row per CDR3 protein. The sample holds about 360,000 distinct CDR3 sequences; 15% to 20% are singletons and the top ten take 20%. Time point meaning: newly diagnosed GD, antithyroid drugs for less than 3 months. Preparation of the TCR library used RNA extracted from PBMCs. The same specimen was also included in a second study, on T cells in Graves' hyperthyroidism and ophthalmopathy. That investigation notes: Primed by the HTBI set, a first-round RT-PCR was run on the TCR CDR3. Separation of ophthalmopathy from stable hyperthyroidism was achieved by a 13 V-J model.

The TCR sequence derives from a woman under 30 with Graves disease. Sequences were derived from peripheral blood mononuclear cells (PBMCs), sampled at new diagnosis, from a patient treated with antithyroid drugs.

CDR3 residues: CASSSMIGTDTQYF. As DNA, the CDR3 is TGTGCCAGCAGCTCAATGATTGGCACAGATACGCAGTATTTT. The chain has TRBV7-2 and TRBJ2-3; D unclear. V shed 4 bases and J shed 1 base, with 9 bases lying between them. Germline CDR1 and CDR2: SGHTA and FQGNSA. There are 14 residues in the CDR3.